This T cell receptor (beta chain) was obtained from a study of blood T cell repertoires in COVID-19. TCRdb's table, derived via immunoSEQ multiplex PCR, lists solely in-frame clones and lacks some. The data hold approximately 400,000 clones, with 90% to 95% observed a single time. Germline V gene data show CDR1 as WSHSY and CDR2 as SAAADI. The CDR3 contains 15 residues. Trimming took 2 bases from V and 2 from J, leaving 12 bases between them. The sequenced material came from PBMCs or T cells enriched from blood (not recorded which). The chain couples TRBV10-2 to TRBJ1-2, with D perhaps matching TRBD1 (5 bases). The clonotype was recovered from a woman between 35 and 50 years old who had been exposed to COVID-19. The CDR3 DNA is TGCGCCAGCAGTGAGCCGGGCAGGGCGAACTATGGCTACACCTTC. Its protein product is CASSEPGRANYGYTF.